The clone carrying this TCR beta chain has at least ten counts. Antigen: not known. The data are from a study of blood T cells in healthy people across ages. Study-level information: Through template switching, about one barcoded beta molecule was captured per two T cells, as measured in model experiments. Study-wide results and limits: Diversity was estimated from one million T cells, and these estimates were considered underestimates.

V was shortened by 0 bases and J by 4 bases, with 9 bases between the two germline ends. The CDR3 contains 15 residues. Germline V gene sequence: CDR1 LNHNV, CDR2 YYDKDF (reference sequence). The authors ran a second PCR of about 6 to 11 cycles using a sample-barcoded 5' primer and a J-beta primer mix. At least 2.5 million CDR3-containing paired-end reads were obtained per sample. TCRdb ran MiXCR on the 5' RACE reads and lists one entry per CDR3 protein. The sample includes roughly 680,000 distinct CDR3 sequences, 20% to 25% of them seen just once. Isolation per sample recovered at least 6 million PBMCs.

The sample taken for sequencing was blood. The clonotype originates from a man in his 70s in good health. The chain uses TRBV15 and TRBJ1-4; no definite D call. The DNA for the CDR3 is TGTGCCACCAGCAGAGAGGCAGCCTTTAATGAAAAACTGTTTTTT. Translating it yields CATSREAAFNEKLFF.